One and the same sample provided the 8 T cell receptor beta chains below, sequenced in a study of blood T cell repertoires in COVID-19. Measured with immunoSEQ multiplex PCR; TCRdb has only the in-frame clones, and not every one. The table includes 110,000 to 150,000 clones, around 84% detected once. Sequenced material: peripheral blood. All receptors come from a human donor in a cohort sampled during active COVID-19.

This clone was recorded a few times. V gene TRBV20-1 combines with J gene TRBJ2-5; 9 bases are a match to TRBD1. Germline V gene data show CDR1 as DFQATT and CDR2 as SNEGSKA (reference sequence). After removal of 3 bases from V and 2 bases from J, the junction contained 4 bases not matched to a gene. The CDR3 extends over 14 amino acids. CDR3 loop: CSASRQGVQETQYF. The DNA of the CDR3 is TGCAGTGCTAGTCGACAGGGGGTACAAGAGACCCAGTACTTC.

This clone was recorded once. The J gene is TRBJ1-6, the V gene TRBV7-9, with D perhaps matching TRBD1 (5 bases). The CDR3 is 14 amino acids. Trimming cost V 5 bases and J 7 bases, with 12 bases left between them. Germline CDR1 SEHNR, CDR2 FQNEAQ (reference sequence). CDR3 DNA: TGTGCCAGCAGCCCCTCAGGGCTCAATTCACCCCTCCACTTT. Protein sequence: CASSPSGLNSPLHF.

The rearrangement links TRBV6-1 to TRBJ2-3, with 7 bases fitting TRBD1. Germline-derived CDR1 and CDR2 are MNHNS and SASEGT. The CDR3 contains 17 residues. Trimming took 4 bases from V and 0 from J; bases not matched to a gene: 10. The CDR3 nucleotides read TGTGCCAGCAGTGTCACGGTGACAGGGCCTAGCACAGATACGCAGTATTTT. It codes for CASSVTVTGPSTDTQYF.

In its sample, this clone was seen once. The germline gene is not matched at one end of the junction; a read error may be the cause. The chain joins TRBV4-2 to TRBJ2-5; 10 bases are shared with TRBD2. The CDR3 extends over 18 amino acids. In germline, CDR1 is LGHNA, CDR2 YNFKEQ. CDR3 loop: CATSQEGGSGGYQETQYF. The CDR3 DNA sequence: TGTGCCACCAGCCAAGAGGGGGGTAGCGGGGGGTACCAAGAGACCCAGTACTTC.

The chain recombines TRBV29-1 with TRBJ2-1; no firm D call. There are 12 residues in the CDR3. Trimming pared 2 bases from V and 6 bases from J, leaving 8 bases between. Germline values: CDR1 SQVTM, CDR2 ANQGSEA. This CDR3 reads CSVESQINEQFF. The CDR3 coding sequence is TGCAGCGTTGAATCACAGATCAATGAGCAGTTCTTC.

This clone was found once. The CDR3 DNA reads as TGCAGTGCTCGACTAGTCGGGGAGCAGTACTTC. Its translation is CSARLVGEQYF. This chain uses TRBV20-1 with TRBJ2-7; D might be TRBD2 (6 bases). This CDR3 has 11 residues. V gave up 5 bases and J gave up 7 bases, with 12 bases separating them. Germline CDR1 is DFQATT and CDR2 is SNEGSKA (reference sequence).

The sample holds one count of this clone. J is TRBJ2-7 and V is TRBV11-2; D is perhaps TRBD1 (8 bases). The germline V gene encodes CDR1 SGHAT and CDR2 FQNNGV. The CDR3 spans 13 residues. Trimming took 6 bases from V and 9 from J, leaving 18 bases between them. CDR3 DNA sequence: TGTGCCAGCAGACATACAGGGGGAGGGGGGCAGTACTTC. Residues: CASRHTGGGGQYF.

The CDR3 loop is CASRRGTGGSGYNSPLHF. For the CDR3, the DNA is TGTGCCAGCAGACGAGGGACAGGGGGCTCGGGATATAATTCACCCCTCCACTTT. This chain uses TRBV6-6 with TRBJ1-6, with TRBD1 matching 12 bases. V trimming: 6 bases; J trimming: 4 bases; junction bases outside the gene matches: 10. From germline, CDR1 is MNHNY and CDR2 SVGAGI (reference sequence). The CDR3 totals 18 residues.